This entry describes one T cell receptor (beta chain). Antigen unknown. The sample comes from a study of cytomegalovirus exposure and HLA in healthy donors. General study findings and limits: Most TCR sequences were uncommon, yet certain public TCRs appeared in many donors.

PCR employed 60 Vbeta and 13 Jbeta primers. Profiling relied on immunoSEQ multiplex PCR, and the TCRdb table lists in-frame clones only, not all of them. Found here are approximately 170,000 clones, about 69% of them singletons; the top ten hold approximately 5%. Germline assignment: CDR1 LNHDA and CDR2 SQIVND (reference sequence). Trimming pared 9 bases from V and 3 bases from J, leaving 16 bases between. CDR3 length: 14 residues. Sequencing used PBMCs. The chain carries TRBV19 and TRBJ2-3, with D unclear. The origin of this receptor is a man aged 25 to 45 in good health and CMV-seropositive. The CDR3 coding sequence is TGTGCCAGCCGCCCGGCGGAGAGGACAGATACGCAGTATTTT. Residues: CASRPAERTDTQYF.